This is a list of T cell receptor beta chains from one sample in a study of Ad26.COV2.S vaccination and SARS-CoV-2 variants. The protocol was immunoSEQ multiplex PCR, while the TCRdb copy is restricted to in-frame clones and leaves out a portion. Of 350,000 to 500,000 clones in the sample, about 90% are singletons; the top ten hold approximately 4.3%. The input for sequencing was peripheral blood, taken in a trial of Ad26.COV2.S vaccine versus placebo. The receptors were sampled from a person between 18 and 65 years old who received the Ad26.COV2.S COVID-19 vaccine or a placebo. CDR3s include the opening cysteine and the closing phenylalanine or tryptophan. D genes are given only for firm matches. Rows give clone size only sometimes, using once, few, many, or a class for an expanded clone.

d_call	v_call	j_call	clone_size	cdr3_nt	cdr3_aa
-	TRBV28	TRBJ2-7	-	TGTGCCAGCAGTTTTTCCCCCAAGACCGAGCAGTACTTC	CASSFSPKTEQYF
-	TRBV5-1	TRBJ1-5	-	TGCGCCAGCAGCTTATCGCCAGGGAGCAATCAGCCCCAGCATTTT	CASSLSPGSNQPQHF
TRBD2	TRBV5-6	TRBJ2-5	-	TGTGCCAGCAGCTTGCGACTAGCGGGAGAGGGTACAGAGACCCAGTACTTC	CASSLRLAGEGTETQYF
-	TRBV7-2	TRBJ2-2	-	TGTGCCAGCAGCCCTTCCTACACCGGGGAGCTGTTTTTT	CASSPSYTGELFF
TRBD1	TRBV25-1	TRBJ2-7	-	TGTGCCAGCAGCCTACCGGGGACAGGCAACGAGCAGTACTTC	CASSLPGTGNEQYF
-	TRBV7-8	TRBJ2-2	-	TGTGCCAGCAGCTTAGACGCCCTGAGCACCGGGGAGCTGTTTTTT	CASSLDALSTGELFF
-	TRBV27	TRBJ2-7	-	TGTGCCAGTAAAAGCGGACCCTACGAGCAGTACTTC	CASKSGPYEQYF
TRBD1	TRBV27	TRBJ2-2	-	TGTGCCAGCAGTCTCCGGACAGGGGTTAACACCGGGGAGCTGTTTTTT	CASSLRTGVNTGELFF
-	TRBV19	TRBJ1-6	-	TGTGCCAGTAGCAGGGGTTGGAATTCACCCCTCCACTTT	CASSRGWNSPLHF
TRBD2	TRBV12-5	TRBJ2-1	-	TGTGCTAGTGGCAATACGGGACTAGCGGGAGATGGTGAGCAGTTCTTC	CASGNTGLAGDGEQFF
-	TRBV7-2	TRBJ1-1	-	TGTGCCAGCAGCTTAGTAGGTCACAGCCGGATGAACACTGAAGCTTTCTTT	CASSLVGHSRMNTEAFF
-	TRBV13	TRBJ2-1	-	TGTGCCAGCAGAGAGGGGCCGGGACTCTCCTCCTACAATGAGCAGTTCTTC	CASREGPGLSSYNEQFF
-	TRBV7-9	TRBJ2-1	-	TGTGCCAGCAGCTTAGCAAGGGGTTCTTACAATGAGCAGTTCTTC	CASSLARGSYNEQFF
TRBD1	TRBV12-3/TRBV12-4	TRBJ2-7	-	TGTGCCAGCAGCAAGACAGGGCTCGAGCAGTACTTC	CASSKTGLEQYF
TRBD2	TRBV6-2/TRBV6-3	TRBJ2-1	few	TGTGCCAGCAGTTCTAGCGGATTCTACTACAATGAGCAGTTCTTC	CASSSSGFYYNEQFF
TRBD2	TRBV7-9	TRBJ2-7	few	TGTGCCAGCAGCACAAGGCTAGCGGGACTCCTCTACGAGCAGTACTTC	CASSTRLAGLLYEQYF
-	TRBV27	TRBJ1-2	-	TGTGCCAGCAAGTCAGAGGGGTCCTATGGCTACACCTTC	CASKSEGSYGYTF